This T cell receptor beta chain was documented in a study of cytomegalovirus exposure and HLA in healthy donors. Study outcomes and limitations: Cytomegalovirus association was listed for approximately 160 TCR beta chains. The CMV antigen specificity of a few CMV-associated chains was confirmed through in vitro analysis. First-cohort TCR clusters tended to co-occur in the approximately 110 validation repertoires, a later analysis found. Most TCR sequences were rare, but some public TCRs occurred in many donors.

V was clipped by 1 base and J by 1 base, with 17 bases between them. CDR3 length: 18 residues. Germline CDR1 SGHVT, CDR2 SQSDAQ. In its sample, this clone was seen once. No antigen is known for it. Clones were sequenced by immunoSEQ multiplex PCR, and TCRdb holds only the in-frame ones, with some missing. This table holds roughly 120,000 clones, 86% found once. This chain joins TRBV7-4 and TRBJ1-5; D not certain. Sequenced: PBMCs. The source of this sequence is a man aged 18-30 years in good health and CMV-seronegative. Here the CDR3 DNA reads TGTGCCAGCAGCTTAGGGCCCCGGGCGGGGAAGAGCAATCAGCCCCAGCATTTT. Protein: CASSLGPRAGKSNQPQHF.